This is a list of T cell receptor beta chains from one sample in a study of shared clonotypes between healthy human individuals. Assay: immunoSEQ multiplex PCR; the TCRdb copy retains only in-frame clones and omits some. The profile shows more than 500,000 clones, roughly 96% of them singletons. The sequencing input was naive CD8+ T cells sorted from blood. These receptors came from a woman aged 30 to 39 in good health. CDR3s include the opening cysteine and the closing phenylalanine or tryptophan. Each record gives: V gene, clone size, D gene, J gene, CDR3 protein, CDR3 DNA. The D gene is left open where the match is weak. Clone size is given for some rows only: seen once, a few or many times, or a class if the clone is expanded.

V: TRBV28; size: NA; D: TRBD1; J: TRBJ2-1; CDR3: CASSQDLGQGSHEQFF; DNA: TGTGCCAGCAGCCAAGACCTGGGACAGGGGTCTCATGAGCAGTTCTTC
V: TRBV7-9; size: NA; D: NA; J: TRBJ2-1; CDR3: CASSPRGMSEQFF; DNA: TGTGCCAGCAGCCCGAGGGGTATGAGTGAGCAGTTCTTC
V: TRBV27; size: NA; D: TRBD1; J: TRBJ1-2; CDR3: CASSFGTGGRGGYTF; DNA: TGTGCCAGCAGTTTCGGAACAGGGGGCCGGGGAGGCTACACCTTC
V: TRBV9; size: NA; D: TRBD2; J: TRBJ2-2; CDR3: CASSGLFSGTPPGELFF; DNA: TGTGCCAGCAGCGGTTTATTTAGCGGGACCCCTCCCGGGGAGCTGTTTTTT
V: TRBV10-2; size: NA; D: NA; J: TRBJ2-7; CDR3: CASSVGQRPSYEQYF; DNA: TGCGCCAGCAGTGTGGGTCAGCGGCCTTCCTACGAGCAGTACTTC
V: TRBV7-6; size: NA; D: NA; J: TRBJ2-1; CDR3: CASSLTASSYNEQFF; DNA: TGTGCCAGCAGCCTGACAGCCAGCTCCTACAATGAGCAGTTCTTC
V: TRBV6-5; size: NA; D: NA; J: TRBJ1-1; CDR3: CASSLEPPEAFF; DNA: TGTGCCAGCAGCTTGGAACCTCCTGAAGCTTTCTTT
V: TRBV21-1; size: NA; D: NA; J: TRBJ2-1; CDR3: CAPRRRGIYNEQFF; DNA: TGTGCCCCCAGACGGAGGGGGATCTACAATGAGCAGTTCTTC
V: TRBV6-6; size: NA; D: TRBD2; J: TRBJ2-7; CDR3: CASSYSGGGSYEQYF; DNA: TGTGCCAGCAGTTACTCAGGCGGGGGCTCCTACGAGCAGTACTTC
V: TRBV27; size: once; D: TRBD2; J: TRBJ2-7; CDR3: CASSLIAGGYEQYF; DNA: TGTGCCAGCAGTTTAATAGCGGGGGGCTACGAGCAGTACTTC
V: TRBV18; size: NA; D: TRBD1; J: TRBJ2-7; CDR3: CASSPDRVYEQYF; DNA: TGTGCCAGCTCACCGGACAGGGTGTACGAGCAGTACTTC
V: TRBV2; size: NA; D: NA; J: TRBJ2-7; CDR3: CASSPTAGDRGPYEQYF; DNA: TGTGCCAGCAGTCCCACCGCAGGGGATCGGGGCCCTTACGAGCAGTACTTC
V: TRBV29-1; size: NA; D: NA; J: TRBJ2-3; CDR3: CSGRGELQSTDTQYF; DNA: TGCAGCGGCCGAGGGGAGTTACAAAGCACAGATACGCAGTATTTT
V: TRBV19; size: NA; D: TRBD1; J: TRBJ1-2; CDR3: CASSIEHRGIYGYTF; DNA: TGTGCCAGTAGTATAGAACACAGGGGTATCTATGGCTACACCTTC
V: TRBV4-1; size: NA; D: NA; J: TRBJ1-5; CDR3: CASSQGQISNQPQHF; DNA: TGCGCCAGCAGCCAAGGACAGATTAGCAATCAGCCCCAGCATTTT
V: TRBV27; size: NA; D: NA; J: TRBJ1-1; CDR3: CASSLSMNTEAFF; DNA: TGTGCCAGCAGTTTGAGTATGAACACTGAAGCTTTCTTT
V: TRBV28; size: NA; D: TRBD1; J: TRBJ2-7; CDR3: CASSNPQGVAYEQYF; DNA: TGTGCCAGCAGTAACCCACAGGGGGTCGCCTACGAGCAGTACTTC
V: TRBV5-6; size: NA; D: TRBD1; J: TRBJ2-7; CDR3: CASSWDRGLSYEQYF; DNA: TGTGCCAGCAGCTGGGACAGGGGTTTGTCCTACGAGCAGTACTTC
V: TRBV27; size: NA; D: TRBD1; J: TRBJ2-7; CDR3: CASSWGQAVSYEQYF; DNA: TGTGCCAGCAGTTGGGGACAGGCTGTCTCCTACGAGCAGTACTTC
V: TRBV5-1; size: NA; D: TRBD1; J: TRBJ2-7; CDR3: CASSLDRGRNEQYF; DNA: TGCGCCAGCAGCCTGGACAGGGGAAGAAACGAGCAGTACTTC
V: TRBV7-2; size: NA; D: NA; J: TRBJ1-1; CDR3: CASSPGRVLVNTEAFF; DNA: TGTGCCAGCAGCCCGGGTCGGGTTTTGGTGAACACTGAAGCTTTCTTT
V: TRBV7-2; size: once; D: NA; J: TRBJ2-7; CDR3: CASREGQTYEQYF; DNA: TGTGCCAGCAGAGAGGGACAAACCTACGAGCAGTACTTC
V: TRBV19; size: NA; D: NA; J: TRBJ1-3; CDR3: CASSILSGGLRGNTIYF; DNA: TGTGCCAGTAGTATCCTGTCGGGGGGATTGCGAGGAAACACCATATATTTT
V: TRBV5-5; size: NA; D: NA; J: TRBJ2-7; CDR3: CASSLGDSTEQYF; DNA: TGTGCCAGCAGCTTGGGTGACAGCACTGAGCAGTACTTC
V: TRBV5-6; size: NA; D: TRBD2; J: TRBJ2-1; CDR3: CASSLAGSGRVDEQFF; DNA: TGTGCCAGCAGCTTGGCCGGTAGCGGGAGGGTAGATGAGCAGTTCTTC
V: TRBV5-1; size: NA; D: NA; J: TRBJ2-1; CDR3: CASSLAGTHTRDEQFF; DNA: TGCGCCAGCAGCTTGGCCGGGACACATACCCGGGATGAGCAGTTCTTC
V: TRBV28; size: once; D: NA; J: TRBJ2-5; CDR3: CASSRSGGTQYF; DNA: TGTGCCAGCAGTCGGAGTGGAGGGACCCAGTACTTC
V: TRBV7-8; size: NA; D: NA; J: TRBJ2-7; CDR3: CASSLFQGRTYEQYF; DNA: TGTGCCAGCAGCTTGTTTCAGGGCAGGACCTACGAGCAGTACTTC
V: TRBV27; size: NA; D: TRBD2; J: TRBJ2-1; CDR3: CASSLSGNSYNEQFF; DNA: TGTGCCAGCAGTCTTAGCGGGAACTCCTACAATGAGCAGTTCTTC
V: TRBV2; size: NA; D: NA; J: TRBJ2-7; CDR3: CASSEALGGPEQYF; DNA: TGTGCCAGCAGTGAAGCGCTAGGGGGGCCGGAGCAGTACTTC
V: TRBV11-2; size: NA; D: NA; J: TRBJ2-4; CDR3: CASSPTGRLAKNIQYF; DNA: TGTGCCAGCAGTCCTACGGGGAGGCTAGCCAAAAACATTCAGTACTTC
V: TRBV4-1; size: once; D: NA; J: TRBJ2-1; CDR3: CASSQRRGDEQFF; DNA: TGCGCCAGCAGCCAGAGAAGAGGGGATGAGCAGTTCTTC
V: TRBV5-1; size: NA; D: NA; J: TRBJ2-1; CDR3: CASSPMTRGNEQFF; DNA: TGCGCCAGCAGCCCTATGACTAGAGGAAATGAGCAGTTCTTC
V: TRBV7-8; size: NA; D: NA; J: TRBJ2-7; CDR3: CASSYDGFSYEQYF; DNA: TGTGCCAGCAGTTATGACGGGTTCTCCTACGAGCAGTACTTC
V: TRBV6-5; size: NA; D: NA; J: TRBJ1-5; CDR3: CASSYSLGAQPQHF; DNA: TGTGCCAGCAGTTACTCCTTAGGCGCTCAGCCCCAGCATTTT
V: TRBV13; size: NA; D: NA; J: TRBJ1-5; CDR3: CASSQRNQPQHF; DNA: TGTGCCAGCAGCCAGAGAAATCAGCCCCAGCATTTT
V: TRBV19; size: NA; D: NA; J: TRBJ2-7; CDR3: CASSIGLVANYEQYF; DNA: TGTGCCAGTAGTATTGGGCTGGTGGCGAACTACGAGCAGTACTTC
V: TRBV2; size: NA; D: NA; J: TRBJ2-7; CDR3: CASGPGQLYEQYF; DNA: TGTGCCAGCGGGCCCGGACAGCTCTACGAGCAGTACTTC
V: TRBV6-1; size: NA; D: NA; J: TRBJ2-7; CDR3: CASSEGTSFSDEQYF; DNA: TGTGCCAGCAGTGAGGGGACGAGCTTTTCGGACGAGCAGTACTTC
V: TRBV16; size: NA; D: NA; J: TRBJ1-2; CDR3: CASSHDSNYGYTF; DNA: TGTGCCAGCAGCCACGACAGTAACTATGGCTACACCTTC
V: TRBV11-2; size: NA; D: NA; J: TRBJ2-4; CDR3: CASSRDRRGFLAKNIQYF; DNA: TGTGCCAGCAGCCGCGACAGGAGGGGATTCCTAGCCAAAAACATTCAGTACTTC
V: TRBV27; size: NA; D: NA; J: TRBJ2-5; CDR3: CASSRDSIAGETQYF; DNA: TGTGCCAGCAGTCGGGACTCCATTGCTGGAGAGACCCAGTACTTC
V: TRBV30; size: NA; D: NA; J: TRBJ1-1; CDR3: CAWSPGQWAFF; DNA: TGTGCCTGGAGTCCTGGACAGTGGGCTTTCTTT
V: TRBV5-6; size: few; D: NA; J: TRBJ1-2; CDR3: CASSLYGGYTF; DNA: TGTGCCAGCAGCTTATATGGCGGCTACACCTTC
V: TRBV4-1; size: NA; D: NA; J: TRBJ2-1; CDR3: CASSREWRDLYNEQFF; DNA: TGCGCCAGCAGCCGAGAATGGAGGGACCTCTACAATGAGCAGTTCTTC
V: TRBV23-1; size: once; D: NA; J: TRBJ1-4; CDR3: CASSQSTTATNEKLFF; DNA: TGCGCCAGCAGTCAATCCACAACCGCAACTAATGAAAAACTGTTTTTT
V: TRBV14; size: NA; D: NA; J: TRBJ2-1; CDR3: CASSQDYAGLQQFF; DNA: TGTGCCAGCAGCCAAGATTACGCGGGGCTCCAGCAGTTCTTC
V: TRBV7-8; size: NA; D: TRBD2; J: TRBJ2-1; CDR3: CASSLADSGIYNEQFF; DNA: TGTGCCAGCAGCTTAGCGGATAGCGGGATCTACAATGAGCAGTTCTTC
V: TRBV6-1; size: NA; D: TRBD2; J: TRBJ2-1; CDR3: CASSESTSGRANEQFF; DNA: TGTGCCAGCAGTGAATCTACTAGCGGGAGGGCGAATGAGCAGTTCTTC
V: TRBV5-6; size: once; D: TRBD1; J: TRBJ1-1; CDR3: CASSLGQGAGTEAFF; DNA: TGTGCCAGCAGCTTGGGACAGGGGGCCGGCACTGAAGCTTTCTTT
V: TRBV13; size: NA; D: NA; J: TRBJ1-1; CDR3: CASSLPGVREAFF; DNA: TGTGCCAGCAGCTTACCAGGGGTACGGGAAGCTTTCTTT
V: TRBV18; size: NA; D: NA; J: TRBJ2-5; CDR3: CASSPRRKAALQETQYF; DNA: TGTGCCAGCTCACCAAGGAGAAAGGCAGCGCTTCAAGAGACCCAGTACTTC
V: TRBV15; size: NA; D: TRBD2; J: TRBJ2-1; CDR3: CATSRDRGSGKYNEQFF; DNA: TGTGCCACCAGCAGAGATCGGGGTAGCGGGAAATACAATGAGCAGTTCTTC
V: TRBV19; size: NA; D: NA; J: TRBJ2-7; CDR3: CASSTPFSPGEQYF; DNA: TGTGCCAGTAGTACCCCCTTCTCCCCTGGCGAGCAGTACTTC
V: TRBV2; size: once; D: NA; J: TRBJ1-4; CDR3: CASGLGATNEKLFF; DNA: TGTGCCAGCGGCCTAGGAGCAACTAATGAAAAACTGTTTTTT
V: TRBV4-2; size: NA; D: NA; J: TRBJ2-5; CDR3: CASSQVGLGQETQYF; DNA: TGTGCCAGCAGCCAAGTAGGCCTGGGGCAAGAGACCCAGTACTTC
V: TRBV15; size: NA; D: NA; J: TRBJ2-3; CDR3: CATSSTDTQYF; DNA: TGTGCCACCAGCAGCACAGATACGCAGTATTTT